This T cell receptor (beta chain) was observed in a study of prognosis after radiotherapy for stage I lung cancer. Study-level information: Enrollment of stage I non-small cell lung cancer patients ran from early 2018 to early 2019. Medical inoperability was considered to apply to all enrolled non-small cell lung cancer patients. Radiotherapy: SBRT, 3 to 5 fractions, biologically effective dose at least 100 Gy.

This clonotype was observed at least ten times. Its antigen is not identified. Study-level findings and limits: When patients developed distant metastases, their Shannon entropy after stereotactic body radiation therapy was lower.

Trimming left V 3 bases short and J 4 bases short, with 7 bases between. The CDR3 sequence is 13 residues long. Amplicons of TCR beta CDR3 were generated from genomic DNA by two-round multiplex PCR. Used in first-round PCR were primers specific to each TRBV and TRBJ gene. Using its own MiXCR run on the multiplex PCR reads, TCRdb lists one record per CDR3 protein. The table has more than 15,000 distinct CDR3 sequences, about 40% seen once. Sequences were derived from PBMCs, sampled before or after stereotactic body radiation therapy (not recorded which). This receptor was obtained from a donor at least 50 years old with non-small cell lung cancer. The chain recombines TRBV12-3 or TRBV12-4 with TRBJ1-5; no firm D call. CDR3 loop: CASSLTSNQPQHF. In DNA, the CDR3 is TGTGCCAGCAGTTTGACAAGTAATCAGCCCCAGCATTTT.